The subject of this entry is one T cell receptor beta chain. Its antigen is unknown. This sample was included in a study of liver allograft versus peripheral blood T cells. Study details: T cell receptor repertoires in transplanted livers were compared with those in recipients' peripheral blood.

Each CDR3 protein is one row after TCRdb ran MiXCR on the reads. This sample has 8,500 to 14,000 distinct CDR3 sequences, with around a quarter found just once. The study, taken as a whole, reports: Within liver allografts, T cell receptor repertoires were reportedly different from those in peripheral blood.

The receptor was isolated from a human patient who had a liver transplant. Some T cells may have come from the graft donor.

The CDR3 sequence: CASGWTIVDTEAFF. As DNA, the CDR3 is TGTGCCAGCGGGTGGACAATCGTCGACACTGAAGCTTTCTTT. The chain carries TRBV6-2 or TRBV6-3 and TRBJ1-1, with a weak D call TRBD1 (5 bases). The CDR3 is made up of 14 amino acids. Trimming removed 8 bases from V and 3 bases from J, with 16 bases in between. Per the germline V gene, CDR1 is MNHEY and CDR2 is SVGEGT.